Below, one T cell receptor beta chain is given with its context. Treatment denoted: randomized to nivolumab then ipilimumab (arm A) or the reverse (arm B). Sorted cells were live CD3+CD8+, lacking CD19 and CD56, from PBMCs. The data derive from a study of sequential checkpoint blockade in melanoma. Whole-study context: Each arm's sequence ended with maintenance nivolumab.

The repertoire was sequenced with immunoSEQ multiplex PCR; TCRdb's copy has only in-frame clones and lacks some. The sample shows 9,500 to 15,000 clones, approximately 80% of them seen only once. The receptor was isolated from a human donor with melanoma. This specimen consisted of CD8+ T cells sorted from blood (inferred from file names), obtained from a patient given nivolumab and ipilimumab in sequence.

For the CDR3, the DNA is TGTGCCAGCAGCGGTACCCTCGGCGAGCAGTACTTC. Protein: CASSGTLGEQYF. The genes are TRBV9 and TRBJ2-7, with D unclear. CDR1 and CDR2 (germline): SGDLS, YYNGEE. The CDR3 runs to 12 residues. V gave up 3 bases and J gave up 6 bases, with 10 bases separating them.